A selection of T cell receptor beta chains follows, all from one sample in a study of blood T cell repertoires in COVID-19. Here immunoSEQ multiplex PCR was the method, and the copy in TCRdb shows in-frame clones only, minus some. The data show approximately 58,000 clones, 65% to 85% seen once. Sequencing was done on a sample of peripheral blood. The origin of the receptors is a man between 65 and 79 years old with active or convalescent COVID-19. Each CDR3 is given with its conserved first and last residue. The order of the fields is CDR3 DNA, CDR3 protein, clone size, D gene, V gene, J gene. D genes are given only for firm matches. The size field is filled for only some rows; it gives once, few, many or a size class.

TGTGCCAGCAGCCAGGATAGCGGGACCAGCTCCTACAATGAGCAGTTCTTC,CASSQDSGTSSYNEQFF,.,TRBD2,TRBV4-2,TRBJ2-1
TGTGCCAGCAGCCAGGGGGCGCAGGAATTGAGCAATCAGCCCCAGCATTTT,CASSQGAQELSNQPQHF,few,.,TRBV4-2,TRBJ1-5
TGTGCCAGCTCACCGGACAGTCCCTCTGGGGCCAACGTCCTGACTTTC,CASSPDSPSGANVLTF,.,.,TRBV18,TRBJ2-6
TGTGCCAGCCAGGGGAGTATGAATACGCAGTATTTT,CASQGSMNTQYF,once,.,TRBV7-9,TRBJ2-3
TGTGCCAGCAGCCTCCGGACAGATAACTCCTACGAGCAGTACTTC,CASSLRTDNSYEQYF,.,.,TRBV7-2,TRBJ2-7
TGTGCCAGCAGCTCCTACGACAGGGGAGGAGGTGAAAAACTGTTTTTT,CASSSYDRGGGEKLFF,.,TRBD1,TRBV5-5,TRBJ1-4
TGTGCCAGCAACCTTAACAGAGCTGGGGCCAACGTCCTGACTTTC,CASNLNRAGANVLTF,.,.,TRBV6-5,TRBJ2-6
TGCGCCAGCAGCTGGGACAGCGGGACTGAAGCTTTCTTT,CASSWDSGTEAFF,.,TRBD1,TRBV5-1,TRBJ1-1
TGTGCCAGCAGTAAACAGGGGAACACTGAAGCTTTCTTT,CASSKQGNTEAFF,.,.,TRBV28,TRBJ1-1
TGTGCCACCAGTGATCAGGGGGTAAGGAATGAGCAGTTCTTC,CATSDQGVRNEQFF,.,TRBD1,TRBV24-1,TRBJ2-1
TGTGCCACCAGTGATCCACGGACTAGCTCGGGTGAGCAGTTCTTC,CATSDPRTSSGEQFF,few,TRBD2,TRBV24-1,TRBJ2-1
TGTGCCAGCATTTCCCGGGATTTGAACACTGAAGCTTTCTTT,CASISRDLNTEAFF,.,.,TRBV7-8,TRBJ1-1
TGTGCCAGCAGAGAACTAGAATCAGAGCAGTACTTC,CASRELESEQYF,few,.,TRBV2,TRBJ2-7
TGTGCCAGCAGCTGGGGACAGGGGGGCTCCTACGAGCAGTACTTC,CASSWGQGGSYEQYF,.,TRBD1,TRBV5-4,TRBJ2-7
TGTGCCAGCAAGGCACAGGGGGCAAATACAGATACGCAGTATTTT,CASKAQGANTDTQYF,.,TRBD1,TRBV2,TRBJ2-3
TGTGCCGCCAGTAGTATTGGTACAGGGTTAGGGCCCCAGCATTTT,CAASSIGTGLGPQHF,once,.,TRBV19,TRBJ1-5
TGTGCCAGCAGCAACCGGGACAGGGGTAATTCACCCCTCCACTTT,CASSNRDRGNSPLHF,.,TRBD1,TRBV9,TRBJ1-6
TGTGCCAGCACCCAGGGAGGCGGGAACTATGGCTACACCTTC,CASTQGGGNYGYTF,.,.,TRBV2,TRBJ1-2
TGTGCCAGCTCACCGACTAGCGGGGGGGCCCGGGAGCAGTTCTTC,CASSPTSGGAREQFF,.,TRBD2,TRBV18,TRBJ2-1
TGCGCCAGCAGCCGAAGACAGGGGGCTGACGGGGCCAACGTCCTGACTTTC,CASSRRQGADGANVLTF,few,TRBD1,TRBV4-3,TRBJ2-6
TGTGCCAGCAGCTTGGATTCCACCGGGAGAGGGATACTAGCCAAAAACATTCAGTACTTC,CASSLDSTGRGILAKNIQYF,once,.,TRBV5-5,TRBJ2-4
TGTGCCAGCAGAGGACAGGGGACGGGAAACACCATATATTTT,CASRGQGTGNTIYF,few,TRBD1,TRBV28,TRBJ1-3
TGTGCCAGCAGCCCCCAGGAAAATAGCAATCAGCCCCAGCATTTT,CASSPQENSNQPQHF,.,.,TRBV4-2,TRBJ1-5
TGTGCCAGCAGCCCCAGGGCTATGAACACTGAAGCTTTCTTT,CASSPRAMNTEAFF,once,.,TRBV6-5,TRBJ1-1
TGTGCCAGCACTCCCGGGACTAGTTTTTCCTACGAGCAGTACTTC,CASTPGTSFSYEQYF,.,TRBD2,TRBV6-5,TRBJ2-7
TGTGCCAGCAGCGACAGGGAAATCGGGTCCTATGGCTACACCTTC,CASSDREIGSYGYTF,.,TRBD1,TRBV6-5,TRBJ1-2
TGTGCCAGCAGATACAGGGTGAACCAGCCCCAGCATTTT,CASRYRVNQPQHF,.,.,TRBV21-1,TRBJ1-5
TGTGCCTCCTCGGACAGGTCCTATAATTCACCCCTCCACTTT,CASSDRSYNSPLHF,.,TRBD1,TRBV28,TRBJ1-6
TGTGCCAGCGTAATGAACACTGAAGCTTTCTTT,CASVMNTEAFF,once,.,TRBV6-5,TRBJ1-1
TGTGCCAGCAGTTACTCTCCGCCTAGCGGAATCTACAATGAGCAGTTCTTC,CASSYSPPSGIYNEQFF,.,TRBD2,TRBV6-2/TRBV6-3,TRBJ2-1
TGTGCCAGCAGCTTAGGGGGACAGGGGAATCAGCCCCAGCATTTT,CASSLGGQGNQPQHF,.,TRBD1,TRBV7-2,TRBJ1-5
TGTGCCAGCTCACCAGGGACAGGGGCGAACACTGAAGCTTTCTTT,CASSPGTGANTEAFF,.,TRBD1,TRBV18,TRBJ1-1
TGTGCCAGCAGGACCGGGACATCCTCTGGAAACACCATATATTTT,CASRTGTSSGNTIYF,.,.,TRBV11-3,TRBJ1-3
TGTGCTAGTGGTTTGGAGACAGCCAATTCACCCCTCCACTTT,CASGLETANSPLHF,.,.,TRBV12-5,TRBJ1-6
TGTGCCAGTAGTATAGTGTATGAAGCTTCACCCCTCCACTTT,CASSIVYEASPLHF,.,.,TRBV19,TRBJ1-6
TGTGCCAGCAAGGGGACAGGTCAATCCAATCAGCCCCAGCATTTT,CASKGTGQSNQPQHF,.,TRBD1,TRBV7-2,TRBJ1-5
TGCGCCAGCAGCTCCACAGGGGGCCGAACTTCTGGAAACACCATATATTTT,CASSSTGGRTSGNTIYF,.,TRBD1,TRBV5-1,TRBJ1-3
TGTGCCAGCAGTTTGCCTAGCGGGGGGGCTGTCGGGGAGCTGTTTTTT,CASSLPSGGAVGELFF,.,TRBD2,TRBV6-5,TRBJ2-2
TGTGCCAGCAGCTTAGCCGGACAGGGGGCCGTTAACAATGAGCAGTTCTTC,CASSLAGQGAVNNEQFF,.,TRBD1,TRBV11-3,TRBJ2-1
TGTGCCACCCAATCTTCCTTACTAACCTACGAGCAGTACTTC,CATQSSLLTYEQYF,.,.,TRBV6-5,TRBJ2-7
TGTGCCAGCAGCTTGTCGGGGGGCGGGAGAGGCACTGAAGCTTTCTTT,CASSLSGGGRGTEAFF,.,.,TRBV5-6,TRBJ1-1
TGCAGCGTATCCGGACAGGGGGCTGGAGATACGCAGTATTTT,CSVSGQGAGDTQYF,.,TRBD1,TRBV29-1,TRBJ2-3
TGTGCCAGCAGCTATACCGGGACAGGGGGCCAAGCTTTCTTT,CASSYTGTGGQAFF,medium-sized,TRBD1,TRBV6-2/TRBV6-3,TRBJ1-1
TGTGCCAGCAGCTCTAGCTCCGGGGAGCTGTTTTTT,CASSSSSGELFF,.,.,TRBV11-3,TRBJ2-2
TGTGCCTGGTCGTACAGTAATAATTCACCCCTCCACTTT,CAWSYSNNSPLHF,.,.,TRBV30,TRBJ1-6
TGTGCCAGCAGTTGGCTCGCAGGACTAGCGGGAGGGCCACGGTTCTTC,CASSWLAGLAGGPRFF,.,TRBD2,TRBV27,TRBJ2-1
TGTGCCAGCAGTCTCCGGGGACTAGCTTCCTACGAGCAGTACTTC,CASSLRGLASYEQYF,.,TRBD2,TRBV6-5,TRBJ2-7
TGTGCCAGCAGCAAAGTAGCGGGCGAGCAGTACTTC,CASSKVAGEQYF,.,.,TRBV21-1,TRBJ2-7
TGTGCCAGCAGCCCCGGCAGGGGGCAATACGAGCAGTACTTC,CASSPGRGQYEQYF,.,TRBD1,TRBV11-1,TRBJ2-7
TGTGCCAGCAGTTACCGGGACTGTTATGGCTACACCTTC,CASSYRDCYGYTF,.,.,TRBV21-1,TRBJ1-2
TGTGCCAGCAGCTTGTTTAGCGGGGGGCAAGATACGCAGTATTTT,CASSLFSGGQDTQYF,.,TRBD2,TRBV5-8,TRBJ2-3